The source of this T cell receptor (beta chain) is a study of shared clonotypes between healthy human individuals. This clone was picked up a small number of times. Sequencing was performed with immunoSEQ multiplex PCR; in TCRdb, only in-frame clones are kept and a portion is missing. The repertoire holds hundreds of thousands of clones, approximately 73% seen once, with under 2% in the top ten. The CDR3 totals 15 residues. The germline gives CDR1 SGHRS, CDR2 YFSETQ. Trimming cost V 4 bases and J 5 bases, with 16 bases left between them. The sequenced material came from memory CD4+ T cells sorted from blood. The subset is: CD45RA-negative fraction. The source of this sequence is a woman in her 30s in good health. The chain links TRBV5-1 to TRBJ2-1; tentatively, D is TRBD2 (5 bases). The CDR3 loop reads CASSPGLEVNNEQFF. As DNA, the CDR3 is TGCGCCAGCAGCCCCGGACTCGAGGTTAACAATGAGCAGTTCTTC.